The clone carrying this T cell receptor beta chain occurred once. This record comes from a study of blood T cell dynamics during melanoma immunotherapy. Time point meaning: week 3, after first cycle of checkpoint inhibitor. This CDR3 has 14 residues. V was cut by 7 bases and J by 6 bases, with 17 bases left in between. Per the germline V gene, CDR1 is SNHLY and CDR2 is FYNNEI. The table came from immunoSEQ multiplex PCR; TCRdb's copy has only in-frame clones and leaves some out. The sample yields 9,500 to 15,000 clones, around 89% seen once. The specimen comprised blood, sampled from a patient treated with checkpoint blockade. The chain joins TRBV2 to TRBJ2-3; D is unclear. The TCR originated in a human donor with melanoma. The CDR3 loop is CASKPGPFVDTQYF. The CDR3 DNA is TGTGCCAGCAAACCGGGCCCATTCGTGGATACGCAGTATTTT. Using reference TRBV2 and TRBJ2-3 for the parts outside the CDR3, the full variable domain is EPEVTQTPSHQVTQMGQEVILRCVPISNHLYFYWYRQILGQKVEFLVSFYNNEISEKSEIFDDQFSVERPDGSNFTLKIRSTKLEDSAMYFCASKPGPFVDTQYFGPGTRLTVL.